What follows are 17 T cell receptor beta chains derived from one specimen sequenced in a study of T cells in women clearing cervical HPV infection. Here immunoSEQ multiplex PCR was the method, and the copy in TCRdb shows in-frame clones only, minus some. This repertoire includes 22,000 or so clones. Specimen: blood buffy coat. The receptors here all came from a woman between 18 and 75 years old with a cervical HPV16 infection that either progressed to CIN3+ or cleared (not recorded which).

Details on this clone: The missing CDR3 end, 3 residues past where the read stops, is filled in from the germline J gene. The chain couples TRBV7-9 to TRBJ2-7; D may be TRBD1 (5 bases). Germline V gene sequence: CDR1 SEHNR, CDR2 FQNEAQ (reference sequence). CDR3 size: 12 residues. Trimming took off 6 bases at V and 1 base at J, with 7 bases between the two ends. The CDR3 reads CASRQDSYEQYF. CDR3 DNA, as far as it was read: TGTGCCAGCAGACAGGATTCCTACGAG.

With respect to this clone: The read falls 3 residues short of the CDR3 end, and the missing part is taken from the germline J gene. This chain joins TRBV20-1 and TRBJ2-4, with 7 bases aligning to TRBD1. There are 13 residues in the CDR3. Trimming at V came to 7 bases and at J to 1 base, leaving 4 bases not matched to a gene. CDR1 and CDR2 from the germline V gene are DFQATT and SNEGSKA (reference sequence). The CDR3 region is CSVPDRAKNIQYF. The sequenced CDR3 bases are TGCAGTGTCCCGGACAGGGCCAAAAACATT.

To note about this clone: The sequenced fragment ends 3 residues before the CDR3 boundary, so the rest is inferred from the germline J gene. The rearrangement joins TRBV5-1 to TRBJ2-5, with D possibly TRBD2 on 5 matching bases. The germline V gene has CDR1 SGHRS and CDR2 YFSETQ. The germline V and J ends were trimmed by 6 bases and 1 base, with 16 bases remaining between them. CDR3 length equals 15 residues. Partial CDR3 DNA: TGCGCCAGCATGACAAGCGGAAGAACCCAAGAGACC. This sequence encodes CASMTSGRTQET. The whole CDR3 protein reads CASMTSGRTQETQYF.

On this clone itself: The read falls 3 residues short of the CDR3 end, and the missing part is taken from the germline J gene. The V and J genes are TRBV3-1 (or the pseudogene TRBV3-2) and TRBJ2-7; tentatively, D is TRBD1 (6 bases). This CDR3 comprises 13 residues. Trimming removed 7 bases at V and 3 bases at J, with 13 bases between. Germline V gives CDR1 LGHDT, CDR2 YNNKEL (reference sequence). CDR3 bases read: TGTGCCAGCAAGTCTGACAGGAACTACGAG. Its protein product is CASKSDRNYE. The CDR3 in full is CASKSDRNYEQYF.

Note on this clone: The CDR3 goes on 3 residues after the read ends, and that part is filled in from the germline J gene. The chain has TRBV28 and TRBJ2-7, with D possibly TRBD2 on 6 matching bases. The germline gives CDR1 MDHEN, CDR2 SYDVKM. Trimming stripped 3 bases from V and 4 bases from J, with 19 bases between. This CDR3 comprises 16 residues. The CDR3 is CASSFPYSGPSYEQYF. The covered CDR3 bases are TGTGCCAGCAGTTTCCCCTATAGCGGCCCTTCATACGAG. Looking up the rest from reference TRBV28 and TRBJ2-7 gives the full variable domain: DVKVTQSSRYLVKRTGEKVFLECVQDMDHENMFWYRQDPGLGLRLIYFSYDVKMKEKGDIPEGYSVSREKKERFSLILESASTNQTSMYLCASSFPYSGPSYEQYFGPGTRLTVT.

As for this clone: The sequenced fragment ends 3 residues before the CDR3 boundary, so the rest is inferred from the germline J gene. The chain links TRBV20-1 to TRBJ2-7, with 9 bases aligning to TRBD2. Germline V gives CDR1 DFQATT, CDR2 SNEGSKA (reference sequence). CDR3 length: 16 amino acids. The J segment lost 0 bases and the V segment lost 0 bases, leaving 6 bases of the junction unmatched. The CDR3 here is CSARDRLAEYSYEQYF. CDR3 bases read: TGCAGTGCTAGAGATCGACTAGCGGAGTACTCCTACGAG.

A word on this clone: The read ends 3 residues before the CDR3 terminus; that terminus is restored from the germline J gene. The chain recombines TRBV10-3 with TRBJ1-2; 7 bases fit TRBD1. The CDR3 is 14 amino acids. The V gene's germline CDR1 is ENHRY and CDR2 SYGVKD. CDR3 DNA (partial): TGTGCCACCGGGGACAGCCCTCAGTCTAGCGGC. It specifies CATGDSPQSSG. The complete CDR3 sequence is CATGDSPQSSGYTF.

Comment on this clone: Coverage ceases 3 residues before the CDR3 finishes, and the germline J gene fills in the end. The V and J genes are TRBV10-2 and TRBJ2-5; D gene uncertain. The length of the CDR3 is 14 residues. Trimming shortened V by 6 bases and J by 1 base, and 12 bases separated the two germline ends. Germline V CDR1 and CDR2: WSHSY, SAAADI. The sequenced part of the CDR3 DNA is TGCGCCAGCAGCGTCCTAGGCTCCCAAGAGACC. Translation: CASSVLGSQET. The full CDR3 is CASSVLGSQETQYF.

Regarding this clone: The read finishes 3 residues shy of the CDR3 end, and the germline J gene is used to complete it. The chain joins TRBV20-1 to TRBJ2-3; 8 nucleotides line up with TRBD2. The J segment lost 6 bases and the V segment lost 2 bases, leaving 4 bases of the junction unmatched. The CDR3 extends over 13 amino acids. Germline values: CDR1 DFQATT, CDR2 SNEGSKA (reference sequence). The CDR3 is CSARIAGPDTQYF. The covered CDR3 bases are TGCAGTGCTAGAATAGCGGGACCCGATACG.

The CDR3: CASSPTSGEPGNTIYF. The sequenced CDR3 bases are TGCGCCAGCAGTCCAACATCGGGGGAACCTGGAAACACC. The chain recombines TRBV10-1 with TRBJ1-3, with D perhaps TRBD1 (5 bases). The read is 3 residues too short to cover the CDR3 end, so that end is filled in from the germline J gene. The CDR3 sequence is 16 residues long. CDR1 is WNHNN, CDR2 SYGVQD, per germline (reference sequence). Trimming removed 5 bases from V and 2 bases from J, with 16 bases in between.

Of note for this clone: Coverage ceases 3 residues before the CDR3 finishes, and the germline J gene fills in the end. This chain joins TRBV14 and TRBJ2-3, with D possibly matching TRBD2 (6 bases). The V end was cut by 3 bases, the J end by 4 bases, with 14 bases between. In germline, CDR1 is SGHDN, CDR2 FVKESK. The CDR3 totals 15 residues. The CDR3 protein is CASSHGTSPADTQYF. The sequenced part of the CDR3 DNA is TGTGCCAGCAGCCACGGGACTTCCCCCGCAGATACG.

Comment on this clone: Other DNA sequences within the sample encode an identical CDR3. The part of the CDR3 DNA that was read is TGCAGTGCTAGGCCCAGAGCCTACGAG. Its translation: CSARPRAYE. The whole CDR3 sequence is CSARPRAYEQYF. V is TRBV20-1 and J is TRBJ2-7; D is undetermined. Read sequence stops 3 residues before the CDR3 end, and the germline J gene provides the missing end. The V gene lost 3 bases and the J gene lost 2 bases, with 8 bases spanning the gap. The CDR3 spans 12 residues. Germline V gene sequence: CDR1 DFQATT, CDR2 SNEGSKA (reference sequence).

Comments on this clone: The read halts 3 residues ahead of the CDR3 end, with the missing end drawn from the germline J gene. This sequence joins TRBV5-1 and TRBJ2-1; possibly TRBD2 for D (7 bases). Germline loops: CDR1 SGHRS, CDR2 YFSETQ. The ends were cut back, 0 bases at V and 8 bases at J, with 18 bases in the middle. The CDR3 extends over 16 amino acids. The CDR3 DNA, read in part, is TGCGCCAGCAGCTTGGAATCGGGGGGCGCGACATATGAG. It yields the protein CASSLESGGATYE. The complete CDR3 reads CASSLESGGATYEQFF.

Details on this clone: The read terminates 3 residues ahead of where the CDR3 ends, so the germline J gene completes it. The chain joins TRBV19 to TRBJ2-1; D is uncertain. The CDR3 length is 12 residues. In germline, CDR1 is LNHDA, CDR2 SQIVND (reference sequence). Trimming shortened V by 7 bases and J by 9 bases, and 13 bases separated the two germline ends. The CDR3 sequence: CASTALNSEQFF. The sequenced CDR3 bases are TGTGCCAGTACTGCGCTTAATAGTGAG.

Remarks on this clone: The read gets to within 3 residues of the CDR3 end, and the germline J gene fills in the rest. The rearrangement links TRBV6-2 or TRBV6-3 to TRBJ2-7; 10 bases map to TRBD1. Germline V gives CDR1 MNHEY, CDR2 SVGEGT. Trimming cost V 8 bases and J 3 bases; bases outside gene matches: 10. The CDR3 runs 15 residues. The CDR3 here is CASVEGGTGDYEQYF. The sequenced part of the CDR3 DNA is TGTGCCAGCGTAGAGGGGGGGACAGGGGACTACGAG.

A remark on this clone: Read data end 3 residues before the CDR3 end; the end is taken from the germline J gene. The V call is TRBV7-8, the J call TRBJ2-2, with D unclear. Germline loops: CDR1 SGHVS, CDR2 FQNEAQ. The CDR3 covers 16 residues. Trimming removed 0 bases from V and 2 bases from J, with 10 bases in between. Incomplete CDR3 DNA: TGTGCCAGCAGCTTAGCGCAGAGTTACAACACCGGGGAG. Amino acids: CASSLAQSYNTGE. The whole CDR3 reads CASSLAQSYNTGELFF.

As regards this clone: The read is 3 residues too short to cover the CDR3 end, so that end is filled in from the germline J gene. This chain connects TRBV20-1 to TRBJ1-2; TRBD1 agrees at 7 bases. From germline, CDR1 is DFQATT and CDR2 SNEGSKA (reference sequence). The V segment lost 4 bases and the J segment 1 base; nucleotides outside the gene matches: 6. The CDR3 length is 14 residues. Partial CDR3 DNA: TGCAGTGCTACACAGGGGATGTTTAACTATGGC. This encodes CSATQGMFNYG. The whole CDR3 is CSATQGMFNYGYTF.